Given below is one TCR beta chain in context. This record comes from a study of chemoradiotherapy in HPV16-positive cancers. Turning to the study itself: Functional T-cell assays on a couple of HPV16-positive patients' cells defined candidate HPV-specific clones and common TCR motifs.

Only in-frame clones appear in the TCRdb table, and some are missing; sequencing was by immunoSEQ multiplex PCR. The table has 25,000 to 30,000 clones, over 85% seen once; the top ten hold about a fifth. The CDR3 has 14 residues. Germline V gene data show CDR1 as SGHVS and CDR2 as FNYEAQ. V dropped 1 base and J dropped 5 bases, with 9 bases sitting between them. The chain links TRBV7-6 to TRBJ1-5, with D maybe TRBD1 (6 bases). This clonotype was sampled from a human donor with HPV-associated anogenital cancer. The specimen comprised blood, sampled from a patient who underwent chemoradiotherapy. CDR3 loop: CASSLEGVHQPQHF. CDR3 sequence (DNA): TGTGCCAGCAGCTTAGAGGGGGTTCATCAGCCCCAGCATTTT.